These 10 T cell receptor beta chains came from one sample sequenced in a study of shared clonotypes between healthy human individuals. Naivety among CD8 cells was defined by CD45RO negativity and positive CCR7 selection, thereby excluding terminally differentiated effector memory CD45RA+ cells. Measured with immunoSEQ multiplex PCR; TCRdb has only the in-frame clones, and not every one. The sample lists approximately 840,000 clones, 90% to 97% occurring once. The sample comprised naive CD8+ T cells sorted from blood. The source is a young man in good health.

The chain links TRBV7-6 to TRBJ2-7, with D possibly TRBD1 on 6 matching bases. The V end lost 1 base, the J end lost 9 bases, and 13 bases lay between the germline ends. Germline loops: CDR1 SGHVS, CDR2 FNYEAQ. This CDR3 comprises 13 residues. This chain's CDR3 is CASSLGTGLGQYF. The CDR3 nucleotides read TGTGCCAGCAGCTTAGGTACAGGGCTAGGGCAGTACTTC.

The rearrangement links TRBV6-6 to TRBJ2-7; 7 bases map to TRBD1. V trimming: 5 bases; J trimming: 9 bases; junction bases outside the gene matches: 10. This CDR3 comprises 13 residues. Germline CDR1 and CDR2: MNHNY and SVGAGI (reference sequence). CDR3 loop: CASSPGQSLGQYF. The DNA for the CDR3 is TGTGCCAGCAGTCCGGGACAGAGCCTTGGGCAGTACTTC.

The chain recombines TRBV6-5 with TRBJ2-5; TRBD2 aligns across 11 bases. Germline trimming cut 6 bases from V and 2 bases from J; bases unmatched to any gene: 8. Germline V CDR1 and CDR2: MNHEY, SVGAGI. The CDR3 sequence is 16 residues long. CDR3 sequence reads: CASSYRLAGPQETQYF. DNA of the CDR3: TGTGCCAGCAGCTACAGACTAGCGGGGCCTCAAGAGACCCAGTACTTC.

The rearrangement links TRBV25-1 to TRBJ2-1; 7 bases are shared with TRBD1. There are 13 residues in the CDR3. J lost 10 bases, V lost 7 bases, and 10 bases had no gene match. Germline V gene data show CDR1 as MGHDK and CDR2 as SYGVNS. The CDR3 here is CASTETGFGEQFF. DNA of the CDR3: TGTGCCAGCACAGAGACAGGGTTTGGCGAGCAGTTCTTC.

This chain connects TRBV19 to TRBJ1-1; 10 nucleotides match TRBD1. The germline CDR1 and CDR2 sequences are LNHDA and SQIVND (reference sequence). CDR3 length equals 17 residues. The V gene end was trimmed by 3 bases and the J gene end by 0 bases; junction bases not matched to a gene: 7. The CDR3 loop is CASSIIRQGALNTEAFF. The CDR3 nucleotides are TGTGCCAGTAGTATCATACGACAGGGGGCACTGAACACTGAAGCTTTCTTT.

The chain combines TRBV28 with TRBJ1-3, with D uncertain. CDR1 is MDHEN and CDR2 is SYDVKM in the germline V gene. Trimming left V 6 bases short and J 4 bases short, with 13 bases between. CDR3 size: 14 residues. The CDR3: CASSRPSPGNTIYF. The CDR3 nucleotides read TGTGCCAGCAGCAGACCTTCCCCAGGAAACACCATATATTTT.

CDR3 in amino acids: CASSLLPVTGDQPQHF. The DNA of the CDR3 is TGTGCCAGCAGCCTTCTACCTGTCACTGGTGATCAGCCCCAGCATTTT. V gene TRBV5-5 combines with J gene TRBJ1-5; D gene ambiguous. This CDR3 has 16 residues. Germline lookup yields CDR1 SGHKS and CDR2 YYEKEE (reference sequence). Trimming left V 4 bases short and J 5 bases short, with 19 bases between.

A remark on this clone: The sample holds other DNA sequences that translate to the same CDR3. The J gene is TRBJ2-7, the V gene TRBV27; TRBD1 matches 11 bases. Per the germline V gene, CDR1 is MNHEY and CDR2 is SMNVEV (reference sequence). CDR3 size: 14 residues. Germline trimming cut 5 bases from V and 4 bases from J; bases unmatched to any gene: 4. The CDR3 region is CASSPGQGGYEQYF. The CDR3 DNA follows: TGTGCCAGCAGTCCGGGACAGGGGGGTTACGAGCAGTACTTC.

Worth noting for this clone: The junction departs from the called germline gene at one end, perhaps through a read error. The V call is TRBV7-7, the J call TRBJ2-7; 9 nucleotides align to TRBD1. The germline V gene encodes CDR1 SSHAT and CDR2 FNYEAQ (reference sequence). The CDR3 has 14 residues. The CDR3 protein is CASSMGQGPYEQYF. The CDR3 DNA reads TGTGCTAGCAGCATGGGACAGGGACCGTACGAGCAGTACTTC.

This chain links TRBV11-2 with TRBJ2-1; D call uncertain. In germline, CDR1 is SGHAT, CDR2 FQNNGV. V lost 7 bases, J lost 7 bases, and 11 bases lay in between. The CDR3 loop spans 12 amino acids. CDR3 loop: CASNHNGNEQFF. Here the CDR3 DNA reads TGTGCCAGCAACCACAACGGGAATGAGCAGTTCTTC.